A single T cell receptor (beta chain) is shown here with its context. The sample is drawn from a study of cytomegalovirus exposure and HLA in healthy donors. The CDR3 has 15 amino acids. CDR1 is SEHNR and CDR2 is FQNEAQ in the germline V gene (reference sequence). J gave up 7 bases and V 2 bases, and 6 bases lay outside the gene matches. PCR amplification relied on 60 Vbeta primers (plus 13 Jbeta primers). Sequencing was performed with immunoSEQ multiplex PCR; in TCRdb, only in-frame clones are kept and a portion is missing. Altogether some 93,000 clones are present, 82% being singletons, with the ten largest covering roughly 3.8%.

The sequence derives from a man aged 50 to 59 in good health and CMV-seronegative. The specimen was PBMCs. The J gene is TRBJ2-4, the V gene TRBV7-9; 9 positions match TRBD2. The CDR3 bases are TGTGCCAGCAGCTTAACGCGGGAGGGCGGGAACATTCAGTACTTC. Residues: CASSLTREGGNIQYF.